The TCR beta chain under discussion was sequenced for a study of blood T cells in healthy people across ages. The V end was cut by 3 bases, the J end by 0 bases, with 11 bases between. Per germline, CDR1 SEHNR and CDR2 FQNEAQ (reference sequence). The CDR3 covers 16 residues. There are a few counts of this clonotype. Alongside a J-beta primer mix, a sample-barcoded 5' primer served in a second PCR lasting roughly 7 to 11 cycles. One entry per CDR3 protein, called by TCRdb with MiXCR from the 5' RACE reads. The table lists hundreds of thousands of distinct CDR3 sequences, roughly 32% of them singletons.

This chain connects TRBV7-9 to TRBJ2-2; the D gene could be TRBD1 or TRBD2 (5 bases each). Sequenced material: blood. The sequence derives from a woman of 80 years or more in good health. The CDR3 reads CASSLVGDANTGELFF. The CDR3 bases are TGTGCCAGCAGCTTGGTCGGGGACGCGAACACCGGGGAGCTGTTTTTT.